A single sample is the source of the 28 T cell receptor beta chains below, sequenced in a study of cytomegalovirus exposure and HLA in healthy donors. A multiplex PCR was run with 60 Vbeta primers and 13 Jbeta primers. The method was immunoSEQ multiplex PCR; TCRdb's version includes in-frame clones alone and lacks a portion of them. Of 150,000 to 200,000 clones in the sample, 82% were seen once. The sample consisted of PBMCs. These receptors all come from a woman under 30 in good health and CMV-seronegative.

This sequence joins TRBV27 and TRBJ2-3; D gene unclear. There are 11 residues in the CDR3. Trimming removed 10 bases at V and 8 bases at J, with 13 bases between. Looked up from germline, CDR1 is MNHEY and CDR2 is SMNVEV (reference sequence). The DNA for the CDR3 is TGTGCCACCCCGAGCGTGGGTACGCAGTATTTT. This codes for CATPSVGTQYF.

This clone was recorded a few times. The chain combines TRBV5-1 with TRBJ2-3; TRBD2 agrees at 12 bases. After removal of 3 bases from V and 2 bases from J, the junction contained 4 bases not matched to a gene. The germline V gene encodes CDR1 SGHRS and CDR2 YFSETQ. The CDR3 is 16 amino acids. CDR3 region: CASSSLAGGTTDTQYF. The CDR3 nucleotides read TGCGCCAGCAGCTCACTAGCGGGAGGTACCACAGATACGCAGTATTTT.

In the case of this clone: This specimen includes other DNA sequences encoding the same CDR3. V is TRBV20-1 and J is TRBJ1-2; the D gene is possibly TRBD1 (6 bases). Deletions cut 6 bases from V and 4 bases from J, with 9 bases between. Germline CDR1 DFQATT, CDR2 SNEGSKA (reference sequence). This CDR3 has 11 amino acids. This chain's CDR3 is CSASDSYGYTF. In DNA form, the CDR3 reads TGCAGTGCCTCGGACAGCTATGGCTACACCTTC.

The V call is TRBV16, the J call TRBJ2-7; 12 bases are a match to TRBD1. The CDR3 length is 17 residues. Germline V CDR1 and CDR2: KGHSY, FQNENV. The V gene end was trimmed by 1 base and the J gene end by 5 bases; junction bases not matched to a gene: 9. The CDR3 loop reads CASSQYFRDRGPNEQYF. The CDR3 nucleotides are TGTGCCAGCAGCCAATACTTCCGGGACAGGGGGCCCAACGAGCAGTACTTC.

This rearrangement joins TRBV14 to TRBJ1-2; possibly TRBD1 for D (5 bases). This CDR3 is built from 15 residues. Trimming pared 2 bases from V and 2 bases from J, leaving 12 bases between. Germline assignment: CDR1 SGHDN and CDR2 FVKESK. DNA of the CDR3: TGTGCCAGCAGCCAATATAGGGGCGCCAACTATGGCTACACCTTC. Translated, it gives CASSQYRGANYGYTF.

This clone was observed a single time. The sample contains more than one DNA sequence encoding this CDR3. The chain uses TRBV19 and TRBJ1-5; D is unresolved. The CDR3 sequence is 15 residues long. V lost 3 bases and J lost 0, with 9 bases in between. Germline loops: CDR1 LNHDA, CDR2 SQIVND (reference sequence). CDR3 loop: CASSISGYSNQPQHF. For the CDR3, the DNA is TGTGCCAGTAGTATTTCAGGTTATAGCAATCAGCCCCAGCATTTT.

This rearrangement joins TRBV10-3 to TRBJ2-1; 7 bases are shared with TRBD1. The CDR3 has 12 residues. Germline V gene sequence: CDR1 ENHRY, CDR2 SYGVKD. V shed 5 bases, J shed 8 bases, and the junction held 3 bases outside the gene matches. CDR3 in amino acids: CAISYRGDEQFF. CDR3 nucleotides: TGTGCCATCAGTTACAGGGGTGATGAGCAGTTCTTC.

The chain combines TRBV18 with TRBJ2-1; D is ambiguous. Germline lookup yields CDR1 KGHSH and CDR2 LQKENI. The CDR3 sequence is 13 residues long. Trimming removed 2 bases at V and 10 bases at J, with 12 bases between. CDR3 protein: CASSPVPVGEQFF. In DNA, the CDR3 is TGTGCCAGCTCACCAGTGCCCGTCGGGGAGCAGTTCTTC. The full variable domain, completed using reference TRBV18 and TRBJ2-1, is NAGVMQNPRHLVRRRGQEARLRCSPMKGHSHVYWYRQLPEEGLKFMVYLQKENIIDESGMPKERFSAEFPKEGPSILRIQQVVRGDSAAYFCASSPVPVGEQFFGPGTRLTVL.

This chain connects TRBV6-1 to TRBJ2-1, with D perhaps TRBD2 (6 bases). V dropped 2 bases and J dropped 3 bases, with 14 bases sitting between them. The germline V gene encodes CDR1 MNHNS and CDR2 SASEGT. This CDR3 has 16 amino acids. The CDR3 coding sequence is TGTGCCAGCAGTGAACGAACCGGAGCGGGCTACAATGAGCAGTTCTTC. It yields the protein CASSERTGAGYNEQFF.

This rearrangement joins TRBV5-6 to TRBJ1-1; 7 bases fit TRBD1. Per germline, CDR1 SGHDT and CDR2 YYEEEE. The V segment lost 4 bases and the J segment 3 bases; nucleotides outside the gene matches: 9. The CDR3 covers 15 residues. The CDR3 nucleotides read TGTGCCAGCAGCCACCTGGGACAGAGTGACACTGAAGCTTTCTTT. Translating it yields CASSHLGQSDTEAFF.

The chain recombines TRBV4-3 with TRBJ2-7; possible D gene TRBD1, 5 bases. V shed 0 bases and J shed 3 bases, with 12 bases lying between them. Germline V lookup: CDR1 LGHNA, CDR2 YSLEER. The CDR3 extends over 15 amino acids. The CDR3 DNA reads TGCGCCAGCAGCCAAGAAACCCAGGGTCTCTACGAGCAGTACTTC. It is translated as CASSQETQGLYEQYF.

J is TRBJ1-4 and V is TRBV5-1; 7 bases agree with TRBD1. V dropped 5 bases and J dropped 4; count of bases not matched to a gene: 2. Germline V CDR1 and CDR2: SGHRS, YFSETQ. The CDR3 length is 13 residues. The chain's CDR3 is CASRGQINEKLFF. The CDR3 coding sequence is TGCGCCAGCAGGGGACAGATTAATGAAAAACTGTTTTTT. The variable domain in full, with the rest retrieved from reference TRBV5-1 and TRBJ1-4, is KAGVTQTPRYLIKTRGQQVTLSCSPISGHRSVSWYQQTPGQGLQFLFEYFSETQRNKGNFPGRFSGRQFSNSRSEMNVSTLELGDSALYLCASRGQINEKLFFGSGTQLSVL.

The CDR3 coding sequence is TGCGCCAGTCGGGGAGACTGGACAGGGCCGCAAGAGACCCAGTACTTC. Its protein is CASRGDWTGPQETQYF. The rearrangement joins TRBV5-1 to TRBJ2-5, with 8 positions matching TRBD1. V gave up 8 bases and J gave up 2 bases; unmatched junction bases: 14. In germline, CDR1 is SGHRS, CDR2 YFSETQ. The CDR3 has 16 amino acids.

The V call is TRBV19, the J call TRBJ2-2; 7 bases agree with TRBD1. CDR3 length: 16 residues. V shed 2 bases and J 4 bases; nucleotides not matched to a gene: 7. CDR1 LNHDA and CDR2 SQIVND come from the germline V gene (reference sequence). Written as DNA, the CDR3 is TGTGCCAGTAGTATAAAGGGGGCGATTGGCACCGGGGAGCTGTTTTTT. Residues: CASSIKGAIGTGELFF.

CDR3 bases: TGCGCCAGCAGCCAAGATCAGTATGGGGGCGGAGGCTACACCTTC. It codes for CASSQDQYGGGGYTF. The rearrangement joins TRBV4-3 to TRBJ1-2; TRBD1 might be the D (6 bases). Germline values: CDR1 LGHNA, CDR2 YSLEER. The CDR3 extends over 15 amino acids. V was clipped by 0 bases and J by 8 bases, with 16 bases between them.

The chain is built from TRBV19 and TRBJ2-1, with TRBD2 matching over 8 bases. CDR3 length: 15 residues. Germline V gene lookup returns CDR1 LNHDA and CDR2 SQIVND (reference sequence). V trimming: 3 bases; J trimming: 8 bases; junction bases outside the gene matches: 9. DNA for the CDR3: TGTGCCAGTAGTATCGCATCGGGAGGGCGACATGAGCAGTTCTTC. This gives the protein CASSIASGGRHEQFF.

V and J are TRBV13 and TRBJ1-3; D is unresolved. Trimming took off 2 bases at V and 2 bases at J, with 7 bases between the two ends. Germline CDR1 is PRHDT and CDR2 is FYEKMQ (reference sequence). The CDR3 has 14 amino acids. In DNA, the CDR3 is TGTGCCAGCAGCTTACGCAGTGCTGGAAACACCATATATTTT. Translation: CASSLRSAGNTIYF.

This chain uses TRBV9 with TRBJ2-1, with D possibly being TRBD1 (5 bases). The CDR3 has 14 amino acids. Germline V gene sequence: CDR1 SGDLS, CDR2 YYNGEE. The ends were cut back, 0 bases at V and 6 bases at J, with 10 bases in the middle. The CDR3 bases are TGTGCCAGCAGCGTAGGGTCAGGGCTCAATGAGCAGTTCTTC. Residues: CASSVGSGLNEQFF.

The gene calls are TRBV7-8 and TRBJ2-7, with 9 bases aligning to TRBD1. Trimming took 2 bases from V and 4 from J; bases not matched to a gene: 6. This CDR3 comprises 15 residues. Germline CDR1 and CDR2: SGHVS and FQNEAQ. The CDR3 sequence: CASSLSTGGPYEQYF. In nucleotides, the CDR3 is TGTGCCAGCAGCTTATCGACAGGGGGTCCTTACGAGCAGTACTTC.

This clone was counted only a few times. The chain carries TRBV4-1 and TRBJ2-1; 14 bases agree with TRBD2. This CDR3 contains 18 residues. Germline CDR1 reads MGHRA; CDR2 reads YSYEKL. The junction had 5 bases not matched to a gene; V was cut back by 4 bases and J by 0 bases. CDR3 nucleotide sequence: TGCGCCAGCAGCCCAGCCGGGACTAGCGGGAGCTCCTACAATGAGCAGTTCTTC. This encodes CASSPAGTSGSSYNEQFF.

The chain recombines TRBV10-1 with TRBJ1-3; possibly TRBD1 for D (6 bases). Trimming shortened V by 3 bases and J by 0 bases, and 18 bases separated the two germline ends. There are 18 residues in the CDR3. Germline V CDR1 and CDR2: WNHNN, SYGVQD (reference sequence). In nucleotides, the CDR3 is TGCGCCAGCAGTGATAGGGGGGGGGCCATATACTCTGGAAACACCATATATTTT. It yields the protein CASSDRGGAIYSGNTIYF.

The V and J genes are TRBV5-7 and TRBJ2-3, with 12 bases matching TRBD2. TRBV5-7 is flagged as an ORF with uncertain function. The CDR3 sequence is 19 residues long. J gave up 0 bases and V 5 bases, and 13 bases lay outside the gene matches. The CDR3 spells CASSLCGLAGTASTDTQYF. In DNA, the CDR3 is TGTGCCAGCAGTCTTTGCGGACTAGCGGGGACAGCGAGCACAGATACGCAGTATTTT.

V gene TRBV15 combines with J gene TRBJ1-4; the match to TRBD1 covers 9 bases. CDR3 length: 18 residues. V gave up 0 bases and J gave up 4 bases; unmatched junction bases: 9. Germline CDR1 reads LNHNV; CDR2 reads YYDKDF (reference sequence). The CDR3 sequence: CATSRDRGQGVINEKLFF. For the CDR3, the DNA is TGTGCCACCAGCAGAGATAGGGGACAGGGCGTGATTAATGAAAAACTGTTTTTT. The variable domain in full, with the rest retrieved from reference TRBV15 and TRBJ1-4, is DAMVIQNPRYQVTQFGKPVTLSCSQTLNHNVMYWYQQKSSQAPKLLFHYYDKDFNNEADTPDNFQSRRPNTSFCFLDIRSPGLGDTAMYLCATSRDRGQGVINEKLFFGSGTQLSVL.

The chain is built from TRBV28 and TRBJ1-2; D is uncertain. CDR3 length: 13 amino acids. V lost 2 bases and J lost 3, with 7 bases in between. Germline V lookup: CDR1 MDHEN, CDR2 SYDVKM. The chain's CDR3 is CASSLEHHYGYTF. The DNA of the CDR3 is TGTGCCAGCAGTTTAGAACATCACTATGGCTACACCTTC.

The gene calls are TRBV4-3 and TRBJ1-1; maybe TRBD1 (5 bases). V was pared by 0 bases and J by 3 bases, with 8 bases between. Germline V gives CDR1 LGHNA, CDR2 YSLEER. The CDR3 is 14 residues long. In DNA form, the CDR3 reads TGCGCCAGCAGCCAAGATCCCAGGGACACTGAAGCTTTCTTT. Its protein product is CASSQDPRDTEAFF.

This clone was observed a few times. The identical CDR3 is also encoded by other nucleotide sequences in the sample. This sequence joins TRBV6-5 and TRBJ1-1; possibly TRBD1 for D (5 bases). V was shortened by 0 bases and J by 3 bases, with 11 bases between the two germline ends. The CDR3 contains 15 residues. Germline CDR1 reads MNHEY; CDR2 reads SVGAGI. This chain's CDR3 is CASSYSNRGYTEAFF. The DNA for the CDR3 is TGTGCCAGCAGTTACTCCAATCGGGGGTACACTGAAGCTTTCTTT.

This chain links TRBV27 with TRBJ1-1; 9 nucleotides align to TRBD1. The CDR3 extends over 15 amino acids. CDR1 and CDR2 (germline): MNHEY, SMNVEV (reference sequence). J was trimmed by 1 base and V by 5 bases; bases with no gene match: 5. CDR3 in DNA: TGTGCCAGCAGTGCCCTACAGGGGGCGAACACTGAAGCTTTCTTT. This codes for CASSALQGANTEAFF.

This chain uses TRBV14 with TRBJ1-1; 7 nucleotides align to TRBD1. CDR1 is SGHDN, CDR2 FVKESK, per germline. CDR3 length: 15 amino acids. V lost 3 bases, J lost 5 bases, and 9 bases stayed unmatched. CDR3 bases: TGTGCCAGCAGCCAGTACAAGGGGGCGGGAACTGAAGCTTTCTTT. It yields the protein CASSQYKGAGTEAFF.